This record looks at one T cell receptor (beta chain) sequence and its context. Time point specified: patch test 1, 2 weeks after DPC sensitization. As for treatment: therapeutic diphenylcyclopropenone sensitization with weekly scalp DPC. This entry is derived from a study of human T cells and chemical hapten exposure. Per the germline V gene, CDR1 is SGHVS and CDR2 is FNYEAQ. V dropped 1 base and J dropped 5 bases, with 20 bases sitting between them. CDR3 length equals 17 residues. TCRdb re-analysed the RACE reads in MiXCR, keeping a single row per CDR3 protein. The sample has approximately 340,000 distinct CDR3 sequences, around 6.9% seen once.

The V call is TRBV7-6, the J call TRBJ2-5, with D perhaps matching TRBD1 or TRBD2 (6 bases each). This receptor was taken from a woman aged 18 to 35 with alopecia areata. Some clones in this sample may be carry-over from other donors' samples. This sample comprised whole blood, obtained in connection with sensitization to the hapten diphenylcyclopropenone (DPC). This CDR3 reads CASSLEEGETGGETQYF. CDR3 DNA: TGTGCCAGCAGCTTAGAAGAGGGGGAAACTGGAGGGGAGACCCAGTACTTC.